Listed below are T cell receptor beta chains from one sample, sequenced in a study of monozygotic twins with inflammatory bowel disease. Reprocessing the 5' RACE reads, TCRdb reports a single entry for every CDR3 protein and omits DNA. Its table records 300,000 to 400,000 distinct CDR3 sequences. Sequenced: blood. These receptors all stem from a human donor with ulcerative colitis or Crohn's disease, or a healthy co-twin of an affected twin (not recorded which). Both conserved end residues are part of each CDR3. Fields, in order: V gene, J gene, CDR3 length, CDR3 protein.

>TRBV9|TRBJ2-5|13
CASSVALTETQYF
>TRBV24-1|TRBJ2-3|15
CATLSSGSLTDTQYF
>TRBV5-5|TRBJ2-1|15
CASGGSTGLHNEQFF
>TRBV4-2|TRBJ1-5|16
CASSQVGGLGEQPQHF
>TRBV7-2|TRBJ2-1|13
CASSLAMDREQFF
>TRBV12-3/TRBV12-4|TRBJ2-1|16
CASSSPGQGSGNEQFF
>TRBV18|TRBJ2-5|12
CASFRSGGTQYF
>TRBV12-3/TRBV12-4|TRBJ2-1|16
CASSLSHRVALDEQFF
>TRBV19|TRBJ2-7|13
CASSIDLEDEQYF
>TRBV9|TRBJ1-1|14
CASSKTGGNTEAFF
>TRBV18|TRBJ2-3|16
CASSPRQGWGQGTQYF
>TRBV18|TRBJ2-4|16
CASSPEVGQVKNIQYF
>TRBV9|TRBJ1-2|14
CASSVEGRGEGYTF
>TRBV5-1|TRBJ2-3|16
CASTIGVYTRADTQYF
>TRBV6-5|TRBJ2-7|13
CANHRQGAYEQYF
>TRBV11-1|TRBJ2-7|13
CASSPRSYYEQYF
>TRBV6-1|TRBJ1-5|15
CASRGTEDSNQPQHF
>TRBV12-3/TRBV12-4|TRBJ1-2|13
CASNYGTESGYTF
>TRBV20-1|TRBJ1-4|14
CSARDRGRDGKLFF
>TRBV5-1|TRBJ2-1|18
CASSLRAGTTRSYNEQFF
>TRBV19|TRBJ2-3|14
CASSRDRGRDTQYF
>TRBV29-1|TRBJ2-1|13
CSVAYYRVLGEFF
>TRBV5-1|TRBJ2-1|17
CASSFYRGQGGYNEQFF
>TRBV20-1|TRBJ1-1|15
CSARGWGQMNTEAFF
>TRBV5-1|TRBJ2-2|15
CASSLDGLYTGELFF
>TRBV5-1|TRBJ2-7|15
CASKQTDRGAYEQYF
>TRBV3-1|TRBJ2-7|15
CASSQEEQGFGEQYF
>TRBV7-2|TRBJ2-7|15
CASSRRPRGGGEQYF
>TRBV19|TRBJ2-1|12
CASSTVYNEQFF
>TRBV19|TRBJ2-1|14
CASSIDLRSNEQFF
>TRBV7-9|TRBJ2-1|13
CASSLSGFNEQFF
>TRBV7-9|TRBJ1-4|14
CASSLLDRVGKLFF
>TRBV4-1|TRBJ1-1|17
CASSQGQGTALNTEAFF
>TRBV6-2/TRBV6-3|TRBJ2-1|17
CASSFPRLAGGPNEQFF
>TRBV7-8|TRBJ1-2|15
CASSLDRGFDYGYTF
>TRBV18|TRBJ2-5|15
CASSTTGEGQETQYF
>TRBV5-5|TRBJ1-1|16
CASSLARGTTNTEAFF
>TRBV6-2/TRBV6-3|TRBJ1-2|14
CASSHEQKTYGYTF
>TRBV7-9|TRBJ2-5|14
CASSPGLVEETQYF
>TRBV11-2|TRBJ2-1|20
CASSFPDQGPAGGRYNEQFF
>TRBV28|TRBJ2-3|16
CASSGLAGGGTDTQYF
>TRBV29-1|TRBJ1-1|15
CSVGQGALMNTEAFF
>TRBV4-2|TRBJ2-3|16
CASSPSGGGAADTQYF
>TRBV4-3|TRBJ2-2|17
CASSQDPVGVNTGELFF
>TRBV9|TRBJ2-1|18
CASSVDETIVPPYNEQFF
>TRBV5-5|TRBJ2-3|14
CASSPAGSGDTQYF
>TRBV10-3|TRBJ1-1|13
CAISEGSYTEAFF
>TRBV7-6|TRBJ2-2|19
CASTSRGFRDRGTTGELFF
>TRBV20-1|TRBJ1-6|14
CSVKTAIYNSPLHF